This T cell receptor (beta chain) is drawn from a study of long-term antiretroviral therapy in people with HIV (dated by TCRdb to 2022 to 2024). Concerning the study at large: The earliest samples were collected about a decade before the 2015 WHO recommendation for immediate ART, when ART was typically delayed until CD4 counts fell. A retrospective serial study tested whether ART initiation and durable HIV suppression were associated with changes in peripheral blood TRB repertoire composition and diversity. A total of 150 to 200 cryopreserved PBMC samples came from around 30 adults with confirmed HIV infection and were collected serially over a mean of roughly six years (range 1-12). Of the roughly 31 participants with HIV, approximately twelve were female. No cross-contamination during QIAcube processing turned up in test extractions that ran a monoclonal T-cell line alongside approximately 35 polyclonal samples. Broad study findings and their caveats: No data were available on ART adherence, viral resistance or therapy changes, limiting inferences about post-ART repertoire changes. Starting ART was linked to a significant rise in TRB diversity, yet even with long-term ART the diversity remained significantly lower than in transplant donor controls. Owing to limited PBMC availability, only the TCR beta chain was sequenced, without alpha chain pairing. Expanded TRB clones identified before ART initiation dominated the repertoire at all time points, although this dominance fluctuated and declined in many PLHIV after ART. The samples span the years 2004 to 2017, and the ART regimens used at that time may not be as effective as current regimens. Narrower CDR3 length ranges were observed in HIV repertoires than in controls, and an antigen-experienced repertoire with only a slight naive shift after ART was suggested by the network structure. Unsorted PBMC were profiled instead of sorted CD4+ and CD8+ T cells because pre-ART samples had limited cell numbers.

Inclusion was restricted to participants for whom at least one PBMC sample before ART initiation and at least two post-ART samples were available. Treatment was received in the United States of America by all participants with HIV. Before DNA extraction, cryopreserved samples of about 0.9-11 million PBMC were thawed and then washed. At the time of the earliest PBMC sample, participants with HIV were aged between about 20 and 54 years. Per participant, PBMC samples came from 1-4 timepoints prior to ART initiation and 2-8 timepoints following ART initiation, for a median of 7 samples. For every participant, serial HIV viral load, CD4+ T-cell count, ART history and demographic data were obtained. Using a Qiagen kit on a QIAcube, genomic DNA was extracted from unsorted PBMC, with samples processed in batches of 12. Remarks on this clone: Its recognized antigen is unknown. No base quality values were provided; no much bigger clone lies one nucleotide off.

The immunoSEQ hsTCRB v3.0 assay was used at survey level resolution to sequence the TRB variable region. A depth of about 35,000-50,000 T-cell genomes per sample was targeted for TRB sequencing. Pooled TRB libraries were sequenced on an Illumina MiSeq with a v3 150-cycle kit. As for the authors' bioinformatics: Repertoire analysis was performed in R inside a reproducible Nextflow workflow that covered QC, data transformation and analysis. Custom analyses were implemented in LymphoSeq2, an R package for AIRR-Seq data exploration. A handful of samples that produced fewer than 5000 total TRB sequences were removed, so some 180 HIV repertoires were analyzed. Among the 180 or so HIV repertoires that were kept, roughly 58 were collected before ART initiation and more than 120 were collected after ART initiation. Repertoires were downsampled to 5000 TRB nucleotide sequences, and summary statistics were averaged over 100 downsampling iterations. TRB sequences were retained for analysis only if CDR3 regions of at least seven amino acids were present. Diversity was assessed using a clonality score derived from Shannon entropy and using the Gini coefficient. In the repertoire networks, any two of the top 5000 CDR3 amino acid sequences were linked whenever the two sequences differed by an edit distance of one. For TRB CDR3 amino acid sequences, GLIPH2 was used to predict antigen specificity groups and MHC restriction. To flag known associations with CMV, EBV, HIV or tissue antigens, CDR3 amino acid sequences were compared against VDJdb and McPAS-TCR. Pre-ART, post-ART and control groups were compared with Wilcoxon signed-rank tests and Holm-Bonferroni correction. In its TCRdb copy, this immuneACCESS table keeps in-frame sequences only and misses some clones. Where compared with another copy, unresolved V genes explain less than half of these, and the others have no known cause. That table gives V, J and clone size, and the DNA gave D and trimming. This sample gives under 30,000 clones in total; 85% to 95% of them show up just once. Together, the top ten hold 2.2% of the sample.

The germline V gene (reference sequence) specifies SGHNT as CDR1 and YYREEE as CDR2. The CDR3 contains 14 residues, cysteine and phenylalanine counted. CDR3 DNA is the only sequence kept; it has 42 bases, read in frame from the first base. Cut back by 0 bases and 0 bases, the V and J ends lie 7 bases apart. Recombination linked TRBV5-4 to TRBJ2-7; matching of 5 bases hints at TRBD1 as the D gene. Material: unsorted PBMCs, obtained more than 4.7 years after starting antiretroviral therapy. The TCR sequence derives from a woman aged 45-60 years with HIV. The CDR3 corresponds to CASSLDTGSYEQYF. The DNA is TGTGCCAGCAGCTTGGATACAGGCTCCTACGAGCAGTACTTC.